This TCR beta chain was recorded in a study of cytomegalovirus exposure and HLA in healthy donors. TCRdb's copy holds only in-frame clones and misses some; the assay was immunoSEQ multiplex PCR. Among about 280,000 clones listed, roughly 90% were seen once. Points from the study as a whole: The study listed under 200 cytomegalovirus-associated TCR beta chains.

Regarding this clone: Its cognate antigen is unknown.

Germline V gene data show CDR1 as SGHRS and CDR2 as YFSETQ. This CDR3 spans 14 amino acids. V was cut by 0 bases and J by 1 base, with 7 bases left in between. The chain has TRBV5-1 and TRBJ2-5; a weak D match, TRBD1 (5 bases). Sample: PBMCs. The clonotype was recovered from a woman younger than 30 in good health and CMV-seronegative. The chain's CDR3 is CASSLAGLQETQYF. The CDR3 coding sequence is TGCGCCAGCAGCTTGGCAGGGCTCCAAGAGACCCAGTACTTC.